Below, 8 T cell receptor beta chains from the same sample are listed, as sequenced in a study of early stage breast cancer tumors. Produced via immunoSEQ multiplex PCR; TCRdb's table is partial and in-frame only. The sample has some 48,000 clones; roughly 83% are singletons. Sequenced sample: blood. These receptors were collected from a person aged 45 to 60 with breast cancer.

The rearrangement uses TRBV27 and TRBJ2-3, with D perhaps given as TRBD1 or TRBD2 (5 bases each). Per germline, CDR1 MNHEY and CDR2 SMNVEV (reference sequence). This CDR3 comprises 14 residues. V lost 4 bases to trimming and J lost 2 bases, with 10 bases between them. Here the CDR3 reads CASSSGRSTDTQYF. CDR3 DNA sequence: TGTGCCAGCAGTTCGGGGCGGTCCACAGATACGCAGTATTTT.

The chain combines TRBV10-2 with TRBJ1-3, with TRBD1 as a possible D gene (5 bases). In germline, CDR1 is WSHSY, CDR2 SAAADI. Between the trimmed V and J ends, which lost 7 bases and 2 bases, there was a span of 9 bases. The length of the CDR3 is 13 residues. The CDR3 sequence is CASNQGPGNTIYF. CDR3 nucleotides: TGCGCCAGCAACCAGGGTCCTGGAAACACCATATATTTT.

The chain combines TRBV5-1 with TRBJ2-1; tentatively, D is TRBD2 (6 bases). V lost 0 bases to trimming and J lost 4 bases, with 11 bases between them. The CDR3 covers 15 residues. CDR1 and CDR2 (germline): SGHRS, YFSETQ. The CDR3, as DNA: TGCGCCAGCAGCTTGGAAGGTAGCGGATACAATGAGCAGTTCTTC. Translating it yields CASSLEGSGYNEQFF.

V gene TRBV6-5 combines with J gene TRBJ2-5; tentatively, D is TRBD1 or TRBD2 (5 bases each). Looked up from germline, CDR1 is MNHEY and CDR2 is SVGAGI. The CDR3 consists of 13 residues. V was cut by 2 bases and J by 4 bases, with 8 bases left in between. The CDR3 protein is CASSYHGAETQYF. The CDR3 DNA is TGTGCCAGCAGTTACCACGGGGCAGAGACCCAGTACTTC.

This clone showed up just a few times. The rearrangement uses TRBV28 and TRBJ1-5; D remains unclear. From germline, CDR1 is MDHEN and CDR2 SYDVKM. Between the trimmed V and J ends, which lost 6 bases and 2 bases, there was a span of 20 bases. The CDR3 extends over 17 amino acids. CDR3 sequence: CASSPSPAPPGNQPQHF. The CDR3 nucleotides are TGTGCCAGCAGCCCTTCGCCGGCCCCTCCAGGCAATCAGCCCCAGCATTTT.

The chain couples TRBV30 to TRBJ1-2; 7 positions match TRBD1. Losses at the gene ends were 0 bases for V and 8 bases for J; bases not matched to a gene: 6. The CDR3 covers 13 residues. Germline loops: CDR1 GTSNPN, CDR2 SVGIG (reference sequence). CDR3 DNA sequence: TGTGCCTGGAGTGTCTACAGGGGAGACGGCTACACCTTC. Translation gives CAWSVYRGDGYTF.

The rearrangement uses TRBV5-1 and TRBJ1-2; the match to TRBD1 covers 7 bases. This CDR3 contains 14 residues. V was clipped by 0 bases and J by 4 bases; unmatched bases: 3. Germline assignment: CDR1 SGHRS and CDR2 YFSETQ. Here the CDR3 reads CASSLETGIYGYTF. Written as DNA, the CDR3 is TGCGCCAGCAGCTTGGAGACAGGGATCTATGGCTACACCTTC.

This chain connects TRBV23-1 to TRBJ1-5; D is undetermined. TRBV23-1 is flagged as an ORF with uncertain function. The CDR3 totals 14 residues. The V and J ends lost 0 bases and 4 bases respectively, with 7 bases between them. The CDR3 DNA reads TGCGCCAGCAGTCAATCTGGATATAATCAGCCCCAGCATTTT. The encoded protein is CASSQSGYNQPQHF.